This T cell receptor beta chain was captured by sequencing in a study of blood T cells in healthy people across ages. A second PCR of roughly 6 to 12 cycles used a sample-barcoded 5' primer and a J-beta primer mix. TCRdb called the 5' RACE reads again in MiXCR, with one record for every CDR3 protein. The sample has approximately 690,000 distinct CDR3 sequences, about 53% seen once; the top ten hold more than 35%. Per sample, at least 5.5 micrograms of total RNA were extracted. This CDR3 has 13 residues. The junction had 6 bases not matched to a gene; V was cut back by 7 bases and J by 6 bases. Germline V gene sequence: CDR1 SGHTA, CDR2 FQGNSA.

This TCR derives from a man aged 60-69 years in good health. The sequenced material came from blood. This sequence joins TRBV7-2 and TRBJ2-7, with TRBD2 identical over 10 bases. CDR3 in amino acids: CASTSRTSGEQYF. The CDR3 DNA is TGTGCCAGCACCAGCCGGACTAGCGGCGAGCAGTACTTC.